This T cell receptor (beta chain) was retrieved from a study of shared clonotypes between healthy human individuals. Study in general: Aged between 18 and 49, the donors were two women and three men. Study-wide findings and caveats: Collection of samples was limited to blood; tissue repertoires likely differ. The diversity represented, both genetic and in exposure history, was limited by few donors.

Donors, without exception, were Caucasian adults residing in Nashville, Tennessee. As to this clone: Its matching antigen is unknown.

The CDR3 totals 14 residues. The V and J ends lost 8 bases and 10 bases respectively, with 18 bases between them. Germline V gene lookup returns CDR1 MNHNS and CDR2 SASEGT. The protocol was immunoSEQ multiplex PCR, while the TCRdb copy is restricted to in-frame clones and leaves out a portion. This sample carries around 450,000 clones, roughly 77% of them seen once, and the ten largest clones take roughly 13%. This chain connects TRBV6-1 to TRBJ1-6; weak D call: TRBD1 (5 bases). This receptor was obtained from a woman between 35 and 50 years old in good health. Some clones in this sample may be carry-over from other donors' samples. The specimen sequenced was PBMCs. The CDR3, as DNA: TGTGCCAGCGAGAAAGGGGAGGCCGTCTCACCCCTCCACTTT. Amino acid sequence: CASEKGEAVSPLHF.